Each of the 19 T cell receptor beta chains below was sequenced from the same sample in a study of T cell responses to AZD1222 COVID-19 vaccine. TCRdb's copy holds only in-frame clones and misses some; the assay was immunoSEQ multiplex PCR. Among about 140,000 clones listed, approximately 90% were seen once. The sample consisted of peripheral blood, taken on day 0 of AZD1222 vaccination. The receptors shown here come from an adult in good health.

This chain connects TRBV7-2 to TRBJ2-7; tentatively, D is TRBD2 (6 bases). The germline gives CDR1 SGHTA, CDR2 FQGNSA. The CDR3 consists of 15 residues. V was shortened by 0 bases and J by 6 bases, with 15 bases between the two germline ends. The CDR3 DNA sequence: TGTGCCAGCAGCTTAGCTTTGGGGGGAGCTGGCGAGCAGTACTTC. Protein: CASSLALGGAGEQYF.

This sequence joins TRBV15 and TRBJ1-1; no reliable D call. CDR1 is LNHNV and CDR2 is YYDKDF in the germline V gene (reference sequence). The CDR3 has 16 residues. Trimming cost V 1 base and J 1 base, with 13 bases left between them. The CDR3 region has the DNA TGTGCCACCAGCAGAGCTTTCGGCAGGAGGAACACTGAAGCTTTCTTT. Translation gives CATSRAFGRRNTEAFF.

This rearrangement joins TRBV7-2 to TRBJ1-5; D is unresolved. V shed 5 bases and J shed 4 bases, with 9 bases lying between them. CDR1 and CDR2 (germline): SGHTA, FQGNSA. This CDR3 contains 13 residues. CDR3 nucleotides: TGTGCCAGCAGCCAAGGTCCAAATCAGCCCCAGCATTTT. Translation: CASSQGPNQPQHF.

This chain links TRBV12-3 or TRBV12-4 with TRBJ1-1, with D uncertain. Trimming shortened V by 8 bases and J by 2 bases, and 3 bases separated the two germline ends. CDR3 length equals 10 residues. The CDR3 reads CASGNTEAFF. The CDR3 DNA is TGTGCCAGCGGCAACACTGAAGCTTTCTTT.

V and J are TRBV5-1 and TRBJ2-6, with TRBD1 as a possible D gene (5 bases). With 3 bases removed from V and 2 bases from J, the gap between germline ends came to 18 bases. The CDR3 consists of 18 residues. Germline CDR1 reads SGHRS; CDR2 reads YFSETQ. The CDR3 reads CASSYDPGYQTGANVLTF. The CDR3 DNA reads TGCGCCAGCAGCTATGATCCAGGGTACCAGACTGGGGCCAACGTCCTGACTTTC. Full variable domain (remainder filled in from reference TRBV5-1 and TRBJ2-6): KAGVTQTPRYLIKTRGQQVTLSCSPISGHRSVSWYQQTPGQGLQFLFEYFSETQRNKGNFPGRFSGRQFSNSRSEMNVSTLELGDSALYLCASSYDPGYQTGANVLTFGAGSRLTVL.

The chain's CDR3 is CASAPGGTSGNEQFF. CDR3 in DNA: TGTGCCAGCGCCCCGGGGGGGACTAGCGGGAATGAGCAGTTCTTC. V is TRBV9 and J is TRBJ2-1; TRBD2 aligns across 12 bases. Trimming removed 7 bases from V and 7 bases from J; junction bases left unmatched: 9. Germline CDR1 is SGDLS and CDR2 is YYNGEE. This CDR3 is 15 amino acids long. Supplemented by reference TRBV9 and TRBJ2-1, the full variable domain reads DSGVTQTPKHLITATGQRVTLRCSPRSGDLSVYWYQQSLDQGLQFLIQYYNGEERAKGNILERFSAQQFPDLHSELNLSSLELGDSALYFCASAPGGTSGNEQFFGPGTRLTVL.

As to this clone: Within the sample, other DNA sequences also encode this same CDR3. This sequence joins TRBV19 and TRBJ1-5; D ambiguous. This CDR3 comprises 13 residues. The V end was cut by 1 base, the J end by 4 bases, with 5 bases between. Looked up from germline, CDR1 is LNHDA and CDR2 is SQIVND (reference sequence). CDR3 sequence: CASSIGVNQPQHF. CDR3 nucleotide sequence: TGTGCCAGTAGTATAGGCGTAAATCAGCCCCAGCATTTT.

The chain recombines TRBV7-2 with TRBJ1-2, with D hard to call. The germline V and J ends were trimmed by 4 bases and 8 bases, with 5 bases remaining between them. The CDR3 contains 10 residues. The germline V gene has CDR1 SGHTA and CDR2 FQGNSA. This CDR3 is CASSSIGYTF. The CDR3 nucleotides are TGTGCCAGCAGCTCCATCGGCTACACCTTC. The full variable domain, its missing parts supplied by reference TRBV7-2 and TRBJ1-2, is GAGVSQSPSNKVTEKGKDVELRCDPISGHTALYWYRQSLGQGLEFLIYFQGNSAPDKSGLPSDRFSAERTGGSVSTLTIQRTQQEDSAVYLCASSSIGYTFGSGTRLTVV.

The chain carries TRBV28 and TRBJ2-7; TRBD1 might be the D (5 bases). CDR3 size: 14 residues. V lost 5 bases, J lost 2 bases, and 13 bases lay in between. Germline-derived CDR1 and CDR2 are MDHEN and SYDVKM. The CDR3 region has the DNA TGTGCCAGCAGTCCTCAGGGATACCCCTACGAGCAGTACTTC. Translating it yields CASSPQGYPYEQYF.

The chain employs TRBV5-5 and TRBJ1-1, with 12 bases that match TRBD1. The CDR3 is 19 amino acids. Trimming took 0 bases from V and 3 from J; bases not matched to a gene: 12. Per the germline V gene, CDR1 is SGHKS and CDR2 is YYEKEE (reference sequence). The DNA of the CDR3 is TGTGCCAGCAGCTTGGGGGCGGCAGGGACAGGGGGCCCATACACTGAAGCTTTCTTT. Translating it yields CASSLGAAGTGGPYTEAFF.

The rearrangement uses TRBV27 and TRBJ2-6; D is undetermined. The germline CDR1 and CDR2 sequences are MNHEY and SMNVEV (reference sequence). The CDR3 consists of 13 residues. V lost 7 bases and J lost 0, with 4 bases in between. The CDR3 reads CASIGSGANVLTF. In nucleotides, the CDR3 is TGTGCCAGCATTGGCTCTGGGGCCAACGTCCTGACTTTC.

V and J are TRBV19 and TRBJ2-6, with TRBD2 as a possible D gene (6 bases). V lost 5 bases to trimming and J lost 2 bases, with 16 bases between them. The CDR3 is 17 amino acids. Germline CDR1 LNHDA, CDR2 SQIVND (reference sequence). The CDR3 loop reads CASSGGTVFAGANVLTF. CDR3 in DNA: TGTGCCAGTAGTGGCGGGACTGTCTTTGCTGGGGCCAACGTCCTGACTTTC. Based on the CDR3 plus reference TRBV19 and TRBJ2-6, the full variable domain is DGGITQSPKYLFRKEGQNVTLSCEQNLNHDAMYWYRQDPGQGLRLIYYSQIVNDFQKGDIAEGYSVSREKKESFPLTVTSAQKNPTAFYLCASSGGTVFAGANVLTFGAGSRLTVL.

Here the CDR3 reads CASSQEGLNEQFF. Here the CDR3 DNA reads TGCGCCAGCAGCCAAGAAGGGCTCAATGAGCAGTTCTTC. The chain is built from TRBV4-3 and TRBJ2-1; D gene ambiguous. The CDR3 covers 13 residues. Germline assignment: CDR1 LGHNA and CDR2 YSLEER. Trimming stripped 0 bases from V and 6 bases from J, with 6 bases between.

The table lists this clone with a few counts. V gene TRBV5-6 combines with J gene TRBJ2-7; weak D call: TRBD2 (5 bases). The CDR3 sequence is 14 residues long. Germline CDR1 and CDR2: SGHDT and YYEEEE. V lost 2 bases and J lost 2, with 11 bases in between. CDR3 nucleotide sequence: TGTGCCAGCAGCTTTAGGACTCGAGCCTACGAGCAGTACTTC. Translated, it gives CASSFRTRAYEQYF.

This chain links TRBV4-1 with TRBJ2-1; 7 bases align to TRBD2. Germline V gene sequence: CDR1 MGHRA, CDR2 YSYEKL. CDR3 length: 17 residues. The J segment lost 2 bases and the V segment lost 4 bases, leaving 11 bases of the junction unmatched. CDR3 sequence reads: CASSRGGLVTPYNEQFF. The CDR3 DNA follows: TGCGCCAGCAGCCGCGGAGGACTAGTTACGCCCTACAATGAGCAGTTCTTC.

The chain employs TRBV15 and TRBJ2-1; perhaps D is TRBD1 or TRBD2 (5 bases each). The CDR3 runs to 13 residues. The V gene lost 5 bases and the J gene lost 0 bases, with 5 bases spanning the gap. Per the germline V gene, CDR1 is LNHNV and CDR2 is YYDKDF (reference sequence). The CDR3: CATSGGSYNEQFF. DNA for the CDR3: TGTGCCACCAGCGGGGGCTCCTACAATGAGCAGTTCTTC.

The chain's CDR3 is CASSPGSQDNSPLHF. Here the CDR3 DNA reads TGTGCCAGCTCACCAGGGAGTCAGGATAATTCACCCCTCCACTTT. V usage is TRBV18 and J usage is TRBJ1-6, with D unresolved. Per the germline V gene, CDR1 is KGHSH and CDR2 is LQKENI. The V end lost 2 bases, the J end lost 5 bases, and 10 bases lay between the germline ends. CDR3 length equals 15 residues.

The chain couples TRBV12-3 or TRBV12-4 to TRBJ2-3; 7 positions match TRBD2. V was pared by 8 bases and J by 4 bases, with 0 bases of the junction left unmatched. CDR3 length equals 11 residues. The CDR3 DNA reads as TGTGCCAGCGGGAGGGCAGATACGCAGTATTTT. Its translation: CASGRADTQYF.

The chain is built from TRBV7-8 and TRBJ1-3; possible D gene TRBD1, 5 bases. The V end was cut by 1 base, the J end by 0 bases, with 13 bases between. This CDR3 region has 17 residues. Germline-derived CDR1 and CDR2 are SGHVS and FQNEAQ. The CDR3 loop reads CASSLGWGRGSGNTIYF. The DNA for the CDR3 is TGTGCCAGCAGCTTAGGCTGGGGAAGGGGCTCTGGAAACACCATATATTTT.